The 17 T cell receptor beta chains given below trace back to one sample, sequenced in a study of identical twins. MiXCR was run by TCRdb on the 5' RACE reads, yielding one entry per CDR3 protein. The data contain 350,000 to 450,000 distinct CDR3 sequences, roughly 20% of them singletons. The specimen was naive T cells sorted from blood. The receptors here all came from a man aged 50-59 years in good health.

This chain joins TRBV2 and TRBJ2-3; D not certain. The CDR3 spans 14 residues. Germline lookup yields CDR1 SNHLY and CDR2 FYNNEI. With 6 bases removed from V and 0 bases from J, the gap between germline ends came to 10 bases. The CDR3 DNA reads TGTGCCAGCAGCCTTTATAGGAGCACAGATACGCAGTATTTT. This sequence encodes CASSLYRSTDTQYF.

This clonotype has just a few counts. The chain links TRBV28 to TRBJ2-7, with D tentatively TRBD1 (6 bases). This CDR3 is built from 14 residues. Per the germline V gene, CDR1 is MDHEN and CDR2 is SYDVKM. Trimming shortened V by 4 bases and J by 0 bases, and 10 bases separated the two germline ends. CDR3 DNA: TGTGCCAGCAGTTCCGGGACACTCTCCTACGAGCAGTACTTC. Residues: CASSSGTLSYEQYF.

This clonotype came up many times. The V call is TRBV5-5, the J call TRBJ2-1, with unresolved D. The V end lost 3 bases, the J end lost 10 bases, and 8 bases lay between the germline ends. The V gene's germline CDR1 is SGHKS and CDR2 YYEKEE (reference sequence). The CDR3 consists of 11 residues. CDR3 in DNA: TGTGCCAGCAGCTCGCAACTGGAGCAGTTCTTC. Amino acid sequence: CASSSQLEQFF.

This clonotype showed up just a few times. This sequence joins TRBV24-1 and TRBJ1-2, with a weak D call TRBD1 (5 bases). V was clipped by 3 bases and J by 6 bases, with 10 bases between them. CDR1 and CDR2 from the germline V gene are KGHDR and SFDVKD. This CDR3 is built from 13 residues. CDR3 residues: CATSDGTWNGYTF. The DNA for the CDR3 is TGTGCCACCAGTGATGGGACCTGGAATGGCTACACCTTC.

This clonotype has more than one count but fewer than ten. This chain uses TRBV5-1 with TRBJ2-1; D is possibly TRBD1 (6 bases). The V gene lost 5 bases and the J gene lost 6 bases, with 12 bases spanning the gap. The CDR3 contains 13 residues. Germline V gives CDR1 SGHRS, CDR2 YFSETQ. In DNA, the CDR3 is TGCGCCAGCAGTGACGTAGGGGGCAATGAGCAGTTCTTC. Residues: CASSDVGGNEQFF.

The chain links TRBV7-9 to TRBJ2-2, with D tentatively TRBD1 or TRBD2 (5 bases each). CDR3 length: 15 amino acids. The germline V and J ends were trimmed by 5 bases and 4 bases, with 14 bases remaining between them. Germline CDR1 and CDR2: SEHNR and FQNEAQ (reference sequence). CDR3 protein: CASSLTGRGTGELFF. The CDR3 DNA sequence: TGTGCCAGCAGCCTAACGGGACGTGGCACCGGGGAGCTGTTTTTT.

V gene TRBV29-1 combines with J gene TRBJ2-7, with no clear D. V was clipped by 4 bases and J by 5 bases, with 12 bases between them. CDR1 SQVTM and CDR2 ANQGSEA come from the germline V gene. The CDR3 loop spans 12 amino acids. The CDR3 bases are TGCAGCGTTGGCATTTCTAAGGACGAGCAGTACTTC. Amino acid sequence: CSVGISKDEQYF.

This clonotype was seen repeatedly, ten times or more. The chain recombines TRBV20-1 with TRBJ1-1, with TRBD1 as a possible D gene (6 bases). Germline CDR1 reads DFQATT; CDR2 reads SNEGSKA (reference sequence). The CDR3 sequence is 15 residues long. With 0 bases removed from V and 2 bases from J, the gap between germline ends came to 13 bases. The CDR3 loop reads CSAREPGGLNTEAFF. The CDR3 bases are TGCAGTGCTAGAGAACCGGGGGGCCTAAACACTGAAGCTTTCTTT.

There are many counts of this clonotype. The chain combines TRBV20-1 with TRBJ1-2, with TRBD1 identical over 10 bases. The V gene's germline CDR1 is DFQATT and CDR2 SNEGSKA (reference sequence). There are 15 residues in the CDR3. The ends lost 6 bases at V and 3 bases at J; junction bases unmatched: 10. CDR3 region: CSAESRDRGYYGYTF. The CDR3, as DNA: TGCAGTGCCGAATCCCGGGACAGGGGATACTATGGCTACACCTTC.

This clonotype was seen just once. The chain is built from TRBV7-9 and TRBJ2-5; D is ambiguous. Germline CDR1 and CDR2: SEHNR and FQNEAQ (reference sequence). V dropped 6 bases and J dropped 7 bases, with 6 bases sitting between them. The length of the CDR3 is 10 residues. Written as DNA, the CDR3 is TGTGCCAGCAGTTCATCGACCCAGTACTTC. Translation gives CASSSSTQYF. Together with reference TRBV7-9 and TRBJ2-5, the CDR3 gives the full variable domain: DTGVSQNPRHKITKRGQNVTFRCDPISEHNRLYWYRQTLGQGPEFLTYFQNEAQLEKSRLLSDRFSAERPKGSFSTLEIQRTEQGDSAMYLCASSSSTQYFGPGTRLLVL.

This chain links TRBV15 with TRBJ2-1; no reliable D call. Germline CDR1 and CDR2: LNHNV and YYDKDF (reference sequence). This CDR3 spans 14 amino acids. Trimming left V 7 bases short and J 7 bases short, with 17 bases between. The CDR3 is CATTSWAERNEQFF. The CDR3, as DNA: TGTGCCACCACCTCGTGGGCAGAACGTAATGAGCAGTTCTTC. Supplemented by reference TRBV15 and TRBJ2-1, the full variable domain reads DAMVIQNPRYQVTQFGKPVTLSCSQTLNHNVMYWYQQKSSQAPKLLFHYYDKDFNNEADTPDNFQSRRPNTSFCFLDIRSPGLGDTAMYLCATTSWAERNEQFFGPGTRLTVL.

In its sample, this clonotype was seen many times. The CDR3, as DNA: TGCAGTGCTGCGAGGGGAGCCGGGACAACTGAAAAACTGTTTTTT. It yields the protein CSAARGAGTTEKLFF. This chain joins TRBV20-1 and TRBJ1-4; D might be TRBD1 (6 bases). This CDR3 has 15 residues. V shed 5 bases and J shed 7 bases, with 20 bases lying between them. Looked up from germline, CDR1 is DFQATT and CDR2 is SNEGSKA (reference sequence).

This clonotype appeared many times. The chain carries TRBV11-1 and TRBJ2-3; D uncertain. With 4 bases removed from V and 4 bases from J, the gap between germline ends came to 24 bases. CDR3 length equals 18 residues. Per the germline V gene, CDR1 is SGHAT and CDR2 is FQDESV (reference sequence). The CDR3, as DNA: TGTGCCAGCAGCTCCCCCAACCCCCTTAGATTTTTGCCAGATACGCAGTATTTT. It yields the protein CASSSPNPLRFLPDTQYF.

This clonotype came up many times. V usage is TRBV7-9 and J usage is TRBJ1-1; D remains ambiguous. Germline CDR1 and CDR2: SEHNR and FQNEAQ (reference sequence). V was cut by 1 base and J by 1 base, with 10 bases left in between. The length of the CDR3 is 15 residues. In DNA, the CDR3 is TGTGCCAGCAGCTTAGTAGGAAAAGAGAACACTGAAGCTTTCTTT. It specifies CASSLVGKENTEAFF.

V gene TRBV7-2 combines with J gene TRBJ2-7, with TRBD2 identical over 10 bases. The CDR3 spans 15 residues. Unmatched junction bases numbered 1, after V lost 2 bases and J lost 0 bases. Germline V gene lookup returns CDR1 SGHTA and CDR2 FQGNSA. The CDR3 is CASSLLAGDSYEQYF. The CDR3 nucleotides are TGTGCCAGCAGCTTACTAGCGGGGGACTCCTACGAGCAGTACTTC.

Comment on this clonotype: An end of the junction does not agree with germline; a read error may underlie this. The chain uses TRBV6-2 or TRBV6-3 and TRBJ2-3; 15 nucleotides agree with TRBD2. Germline CDR1 and CDR2: MNHEY and SVGEGT. The CDR3 is 20 residues long. CDR3 in amino acids: CAGSSFRTSGGGLSTDTQYF. The CDR3 DNA is TGTGCCGGCAGTTCTTTCCGGACTAGCGGGGGGGGGTTAAGCACAGATACGCAGTATTTT.

This clonotype was observed at least ten times. The chain combines TRBV7-2 with TRBJ2-2, with D maybe TRBD2 (5 bases). Germline CDR1 SGHTA, CDR2 FQGNSA. Between the trimmed V and J ends, which lost 3 bases and 4 bases, there was a span of 15 bases. The CDR3 runs 16 residues. The CDR3, as DNA: TGTGCCAGCAGCTTGGCACTCGGCCGGGGCACCGGGGAGCTGTTTTTT. Its protein is CASSLALGRGTGELFF.